One TCR beta chain is described in this entry. Its antigen is undetermined. CDR1 and CDR2 from the germline V gene are LNHDA and SQIVND (reference sequence). V lost 8 bases to trimming and J lost 2 bases, with 6 bases between them. The CDR3 consists of 11 residues. ViraFEST assay sequencing came after antigen-specific CD4+ T cells were expanded with viral peptide pools. Scientists isolated CD4+ T cells after an approximately 10-day culture period ended. Cultures of fewer than 2.5 million PBMC per well contained approximately 10 IU/ml IL-2 plus 10 ug/ml peptides. IL-2 medium was substituted for half the medium on days 3 and 7. The assay was immunoSEQ multiplex PCR, and TCRdb's table has in-frame clones only and misses some. Among approximately 11,000 clones listed, approximately 74% were seen once. The data originate from a study of vaccination effects on CD4 cells after COVID-19. Study background: Vaccination of participants consisted of two doses of either the BNT162b2 or mRNA-1273 vaccine. Study conclusions and caveats: Clones arising from infection and from vaccination showed marked clonal contraction late after vaccination.

The chain recombines TRBV19 with TRBJ1-1; D is ambiguous. The receptor was isolated from a human donor who received a COVID-19 vaccine. The sample was CD4+ T cells from PBMCs cultured with HCoV-229E spike peptides, taken before COVID-19 vaccination. The CDR3 is CASAHNTEAFF. CDR3 DNA sequence: TGTGCCAGTGCCCACAACACTGAAGCTTTCTTT. The variable domain in full, completed from reference TRBV19 and TRBJ1-1, reads DGGITQSPKYLFRKEGQNVTLSCEQNLNHDAMYWYRQDPGQGLRLIYYSQIVNDFQKGDIAEGYSVSREKKESFPLTVTSAQKNPTAFYLCASAHNTEAFFGQGTRLTVV.